One sample yielded the 19 T cell receptor beta chains listed below, sequenced in a study of blood T cell repertoires in COVID-19. Measured with immunoSEQ multiplex PCR; TCRdb has only the in-frame clones, and not every one. The sample yields tens of thousands of clones, roughly 93% seen once. Sequenced sample: peripheral blood. These receptors were obtained from a male donor with active COVID-19.

The V call is TRBV4-3, the J call TRBJ1-1; the D is unclear. The germline V gene has CDR1 LGHNA and CDR2 YSLEER. Trimming took off 1 base at V and 3 bases at J, with 18 bases between the two ends. CDR3 length equals 17 residues. CDR3 coding DNA: TGCGCCAGCAGCCAAGTCGCCGTGGAGGGCCTGGACACTGAAGCTTTCTTT. Amino acids: CASSQVAVEGLDTEAFF.

The rearrangement joins TRBV6-5 to TRBJ1-6; unclear D gene. V was shortened by 7 bases and J by 7 bases, with 14 bases between the two germline ends. Germline V lookup: CDR1 MNHEY, CDR2 SVGAGI. The CDR3 has 14 residues. CDR3 amino acids: CASITGFLNSPLHF. The CDR3 DNA follows: TGTGCCAGCATCACCGGGTTTCTAAATTCACCCCTCCACTTT.

The chain combines TRBV2 with TRBJ1-5, with 7 positions matching TRBD1. The V gene end was trimmed by 6 bases and the J gene end by 3 bases; junction bases not matched to a gene: 5. This CDR3 comprises 14 residues. The germline gives CDR1 SNHLY, CDR2 FYNNEI. CDR3 amino acids: CASRMGQINQPQHF. In DNA, the CDR3 is TGTGCCAGCAGGATGGGACAGATCAATCAGCCCCAGCATTTT.

V usage is TRBV25-1 and J usage is TRBJ1-2, with a possible D match to TRBD1 (5 bases). Trimming stripped 3 bases from V and 6 bases from J, with 20 bases between. The CDR3 is 16 residues long. Germline V CDR1 and CDR2: MGHDK, SYGVNS. In DNA, the CDR3 is TGTGCCAGCAGTGATACAGGCCGTAATGCGGGAAATGGCTACACCTTC. Translated, it gives CASSDTGRNAGNGYTF.

The chain joins TRBV7-8 to TRBJ1-1; TRBD1 is a possible D gene (6 bases). V was clipped by 2 bases and J by 4 bases, with 8 bases between them. Germline lookup yields CDR1 SGHVS and CDR2 FQNEAQ. The CDR3 consists of 13 residues. CDR3 in DNA: TGTGCCAGCAGCTTATGGGACATCACTGAAGCTTTCTTT. This encodes CASSLWDITEAFF.

CDR3 DNA sequence: TGTGCCAGCAGCTTACAGGGAAGCACAGATACGCAGTATTTT. This gives the protein CASSLQGSTDTQYF. The rearrangement links TRBV7-9 to TRBJ2-3, with TRBD1 as a possible D gene (5 bases). There are 14 residues in the CDR3. V gave up 2 bases and J gave up 0 bases, with 6 bases separating them. Germline loops: CDR1 SEHNR, CDR2 FQNEAQ (reference sequence).

The V call is TRBV3-1 (or the pseudogene TRBV3-2), the J call TRBJ2-1, with 7 bases aligning to TRBD1. The germline CDR1 and CDR2 sequences are LGHDT and YNNKEL (reference sequence). CDR3 length: 16 amino acids. The J segment lost 7 bases and the V segment lost 4 bases, leaving 13 bases of the junction unmatched. This chain's CDR3 is CASSPIADRRRNEQFF. For the CDR3, the DNA is TGTGCCAGCAGCCCCATCGCGGACAGGAGAAGGAATGAGCAGTTCTTC.

This clone was observed a single time. V is TRBV6-2 or TRBV6-3 and J is TRBJ2-1; 12 bases align to TRBD2. After removal of 1 base from V and 6 bases from J, the junction contained 1 base not matched to a gene. Germline CDR1 is MNHEY and CDR2 is SVGEGT. The CDR3 has 15 residues. The CDR3 DNA reads as TGTGCCAGCAGTTACTTACTAGCGGGGGGCAATGAGCAGTTCTTC. It encodes CASSYLLAGGNEQFF.

DNA of the CDR3: TGCGCCAGCAGCTCGACAGGGGCAGAGAGTCGCCGGGAGCTGTTTTTT. It specifies CASSSTGAESRRELFF. V usage is TRBV5-1 and J usage is TRBJ2-2; 8 nucleotides line up with TRBD1. There are 16 residues in the CDR3. Germline assignment: CDR1 SGHRS and CDR2 YFSETQ. V was clipped by 3 bases and J by 9 bases; unmatched bases: 13.

J is TRBJ2-2 and V is TRBV7-2, with 7 bases aligning to TRBD1. Germline V gene lookup returns CDR1 SGHTA and CDR2 FQGNSA. This CDR3 has 18 amino acids. V gave up 2 bases and J gave up 6 bases; unmatched junction bases: 15. CDR3: CASSLKLLGQDSAGELFF. CDR3 in DNA: TGTGCCAGCAGCTTAAAGTTATTAGGACAGGACTCGGCCGGGGAGCTGTTTTTT.

This clone was counted once. The V gene is TRBV9, the J gene TRBJ2-7; the match to TRBD2 covers 11 bases. Germline CDR1 and CDR2: SGDLS and YYNGEE. Trimming cost V 2 bases and J 3 bases; bases outside gene matches: 4. CDR3 length equals 15 residues. CDR3 sequence: CASSVSSGGFYEQYF. In nucleotides, the CDR3 is TGTGCCAGCAGCGTCTCTAGCGGGGGGTTCTACGAGCAGTACTTC.

The chain has TRBV19 and TRBJ1-2; TRBD1 is a possible D gene (5 bases). Germline lookup yields CDR1 LNHDA and CDR2 SQIVND (reference sequence). The CDR3 contains 12 residues. Trimming took off 6 bases at V and 8 bases at J, with 13 bases between the two ends. CDR3 DNA: TGTGCCAGTAGCCTTACAGGTCGCGGCTACACCTTC. This sequence encodes CASSLTGRGYTF. The entire variable domain, with the rest obtained from reference TRBV19 and TRBJ1-2, is as follows: DGGITQSPKYLFRKEGQNVTLSCEQNLNHDAMYWYRQDPGQGLRLIYYSQIVNDFQKGDIAEGYSVSREKKESFPLTVTSAQKNPTAFYLCASSLTGRGYTFGSGTRLTVV.

The rearrangement uses TRBV7-2 and TRBJ2-7, with TRBD1 matching over 10 bases. Germline CDR1 reads SGHTA; CDR2 reads FQGNSA. This CDR3 spans 15 amino acids. J gave up 9 bases and V 5 bases, and 13 bases lay outside the gene matches. The CDR3 reads CASSPPGTGVVSQYF. The CDR3, as DNA: TGTGCCAGCAGCCCCCCCGGGACAGGGGTTGTATCGCAGTACTTC.

The chain combines TRBV9 with TRBJ2-5, with a possible D match to TRBD2 (7 bases). Germline CDR1 reads SGDLS; CDR2 reads YYNGEE. V dropped 4 bases and J dropped 6 bases, with 25 bases sitting between them. The CDR3 contains 17 residues. CDR3 nucleotide sequence: TGTGCCAGCAGCCCCCTAGGAGGGGGGGCCGATAGCAAGACCCAGTACTTC. This gives the protein CASSPLGGGADSKTQYF.

This clone was seen once. The chain is built from TRBV7-2 and TRBJ2-1; the D gene is possibly TRBD1 (5 bases). Per the germline V gene, CDR1 is SGHTA and CDR2 is FQGNSA. CDR3 length: 14 amino acids. V was pared by 4 bases and J by 3 bases, with 10 bases between. The DNA of the CDR3 is TGTGCCAGCAGCTATGACAGAATCTACAATGAGCAGTTCTTC. This translates into CASSYDRIYNEQFF.

The chain uses TRBV19 and TRBJ2-3; D unclear. Trimming left V 0 bases short and J 3 bases short, with 13 bases between. This CDR3 has 16 amino acids. Germline loops: CDR1 LNHDA, CDR2 SQIVND (reference sequence). The CDR3 DNA reads TGTGCCAGTAGTATAGAGGCCCCATGGTTAACAGATACGCAGTATTTT. It yields the protein CASSIEAPWLTDTQYF.

The chain is built from TRBV9 and TRBJ1-2, with 7 nucleotides matching TRBD1. The germline gives CDR1 SGDLS, CDR2 YYNGEE. Trimming cost V 3 bases and J 7 bases; bases outside gene matches: 15. The length of the CDR3 is 16 residues. CDR3 region: CASSAEGTEVTRGYTF. The CDR3 DNA reads as TGTGCCAGCAGCGCCGAAGGGACAGAGGTCACGCGTGGCTACACCTTC.

This sequence joins TRBV7-9 and TRBJ2-1; D is uncertain. CDR1 and CDR2 from the germline V gene are SEHNR and FQNEAQ (reference sequence). Trimming cost V 4 bases and J 9 bases, with 4 bases left between them. CDR3 length equals 10 residues. CDR3 in DNA: TGTGCCAGCAGCTGGCCTGAGCAGTTCTTC. This sequence encodes CASSWPEQFF.

The V call is TRBV9, the J call TRBJ2-3; D unclear. The germline CDR1 and CDR2 sequences are SGDLS and YYNGEE. This CDR3 spans 16 amino acids. V lost 0 bases to trimming and J lost 0 bases, with 11 bases between them. CDR3 residues: CASSVDWRPSTDTQYF. Written as DNA, the CDR3 is TGTGCCAGCAGCGTAGATTGGCGGCCTAGCACAGATACGCAGTATTTT.